Listed below are T cell receptor beta chains from one sample, sequenced in a study of T cell repertoires in cytomegalovirus infection. Which antigens these TCRs recognize remains unknown. TCRdb called the reads again in MiXCR, with one record for every CDR3 protein. The repertoire consists of 140,000 to 150,000 distinct CDR3 sequences, with approximately 30% occurring once and the leading ten covering 52%. The material sequenced was CD8+ T cells from cultured PBMCs, taken from culture after CMV antigen stimulation. Source of these receptors: a human donor in good health (CMV status not recorded). Some clones in this sample may be carry-over from other donors' samples. CDR3s include the opening cysteine and the closing phenylalanine or tryptophan. The D gene is left open where the match is weak. Only part of the rows carry a size: once, few, many, or a class if the clone is expanded.

j_call	clone_size	d_call	cdr3_length	v_call	cdr3_aa	cdr3_nt
TRBJ1-2	few	-	13	TRBV7-2	CASSLGTDSSSTF	TGTGCCAGCAGCTTAGGGACCGACTCCAGTTCCACCTTC
TRBJ2-2	-	-	15	TRBV5-6	CASSLDSADTGELFF	TGTGCCAGCAGCTTGGACTCAGCGGACACCGGGGAGCTGTTTTTT
TRBJ2-2	many	-	17	TRBV28	CASSLTLPGEWTGELFF	TGTGCCAGCAGTTTAACCCTACCAGGGGAATGGACCGGGGAGCTGTTTTTT
TRBJ2-3	once	-	17	TRBV6-1	CASSEFVWGTSTDTQYF	TGTGCCAGCAGTGAGTTTGTGTGGGGGACTAGCACAGATACGCAGTATTTT
TRBJ1-1	many	-	12	TRBV28	CASNGFAAEAFF	TGTGCCTCTAATGGGTTTGCCGCTGAAGCTTTCTTT
TRBJ1-1	few	-	16	TRBV4-1	CASSQGLGMGYTEAFF	TGCGCCAGCAGCCAAGGCTTGGGGATGGGATACACTGAAGCTTTCTTT
TRBJ1-1	-	-	13	TRBV6-5	CASSYGAGAEAFF	TGTGCCAGCAGTTACGGGGCAGGGGCCGAAGCTTTCTTT
TRBJ2-3	few	-	16	TRBV28	CASSSTDWGLTDTQYF	TGTGCCAGCAGTTCGACTGACTGGGGCCTAACAGATACGCAGTATTTT
TRBJ1-6	-	TRBD1	14	TRBV2	CASIPGQGSSPLHF	TGTGCCAGCATTCCGGGACAGGGTTCTTCACCCCTCCACTTT
TRBJ1-3	once	TRBD1	18	TRBV18	CASSPLWDRGPSGNTIYF	TGTGCCAGCTCACCACTCTGGGACAGGGGGCCCTCTGGAAACACCATATATTTT
TRBJ2-7	-	TRBD1	15	TRBV4-1	CASSRGQPDPYEQYF	TGCGCCAGCAGCCGGGGACAGCCGGACCCCTACGAGCAGTACTTC
TRBJ2-7	few	TRBD2	15	TRBV6-5	CASSTLGGGVYEQYF	TGTGCCAGCAGTACCCTCGGGGGGGGGGTCTACGAGCAGTACTTC
TRBJ1-2	few	TRBD1	13	TRBV27	CASSLTGAYGYTF	TGTGCCAGCAGTTTGACAGGGGCCTATGGCTACACCTTC
TRBJ2-7	-	-	13	TRBV7-6	CASSLTVGGEQYF	TGTGCCAGCAGCTTAACTGTTGGCGGCGAGCAGTACTTC
TRBJ2-2	-	-	14	TRBV6-6	CASTDGSVSGELFF	TGTGCCAGCACCGACGGGTCTGTCTCCGGGGAGCTGTTTTTT
TRBJ1-2	few	-	11	TRBV12-3/TRBV12-4	CASGMGTGDTF	TGTGCCAGCGGGATGGGCACTGGCGACACCTTC
TRBJ1-2	few	-	14	TRBV5-4	CASSLPRANYGYTF	TGTGCCAGCAGCTTGCCCAGAGCTAACTATGGCTACACCTTC
TRBJ1-4	few	-	13	TRBV7-6	CASRPGVQEKLFF	TGTGCCAGCAGACCAGGGGTTCAAGAAAAACTGTTTTTT
TRBJ2-1	many	TRBD1	15	TRBV19	CATSRDRSSYNEQFF	TGTGCCACTAGCAGGGACAGGAGCTCCTACAATGAGCAGTTCTTC
TRBJ1-1	few	TRBD1	16	TRBV6-5	CASISLQGPANTEAFF	TGTGCCAGCATTTCCTTACAGGGGCCGGCGAACACTGAAGCTTTCTTT
TRBJ1-2	-	-	15	TRBV9	CASSVGFGFNYGYTF	TGTGCCAGCAGCGTAGGATTCGGATTTAACTATGGCTACACCTTC
TRBJ2-1	-	TRBD1	16	TRBV20-1	CSAPRGAPTGDGEQFF	TGCAGTGCCCCCCGTGGAGCTCCGACAGGGGACGGTGAGCAGTTCTTC
TRBJ1-1	many	TRBD1	14	TRBV20-1	CSAKKDRGGTEAFF	TGCAGTGCCAAAAAAGACAGGGGCGGGACTGAAGCTTTCTTT
TRBJ2-3	few	TRBD2	16	TRBV11-2	CASSLAAGGATDTQYF	TGTGCCAGCAGCTTAGCGGCGGGGGGGGCAACAGATACGCAGTATTTT
TRBJ2-7	-	-	15	TRBV7-4	CASSSTGISTHEQYF	TGTGCCAGCAGCTCGACCGGGATCTCCACCCACGAGCAGTACTTC
TRBJ2-1	few	-	16	TRBV7-9	CASSLAGPYEGDEQFF	TGTGCCAGCAGCTTAGCGGGCCCATATGAAGGCGATGAGCAGTTCTTC
TRBJ2-3	-	-	14	TRBV4-1	CASSPSTRTDTQYF	TGCGCCAGCAGCCCCTCTACGCGCACAGATACGCAGTATTTT
TRBJ2-1	-	TRBD2	12	TRBV11-3	CASSYSGGAKFF	TGTGCCAGCAGTTATAGCGGGGGGGCCAAGTTCTTC
TRBJ1-4	-	-	14	TRBV28	CASSLPRSNEKLFF	TGTGCCAGCAGTCTACCGCGAAGTAATGAAAAACTGTTTTTT
TRBJ1-1	-	-	14	TRBV12-3/TRBV12-4	CASSWDNSNTEAFF	TGTGCCAGCAGCTGGGACAACTCGAACACTGAAGCTTTCTTT
TRBJ2-1	-	-	11	TRBV11-2	CASSPGTVQFF	TGTGCCAGCAGCCCCGGGACGGTGCAGTTCTTC
TRBJ2-2	few	-	15	TRBV7-2	CASSSGPGGAGELFF	TGTGCCAGCAGCTCCGGACCGGGTGGGGCCGGGGAGCTGTTTTTT
TRBJ1-6	-	-	15	TRBV5-1	CASSLAGGAYSPLHF	TGCGCCAGCAGCTTGGCGGGGGGCGCCTATTCACCCCTCCACTTT
TRBJ1-2	-	-	16	TRBV19	CASTYRAPGFNYGYTF	TGTGCCAGTACCTATAGGGCCCCGGGATTCAACTATGGCTACACCTTC
TRBJ2-5	-	-	16	TRBV20-1	CSARPTGAGLQETQYF	TGCAGTGCTAGACCCACCGGGGCGGGCCTTCAAGAGACCCAGTACTTC
TRBJ2-3	-	-	18	TRBV6-2/TRBV6-3	CASSPPFQSPLTTDTQYF	TGTGCCAGCAGTCCCCCGTTCCAGTCACCTCTTACCACAGATACGCAGTATTTT
TRBJ2-7	many	TRBD2	12	TRBV6-6	CASSSGGYEQYF	TGTGCCAGCAGCTCGGGGGGCTACGAGCAGTACTTC
TRBJ1-1	many	TRBD1	17	TRBV18	CASSRGTGGFLNTEAFF	TGTGCCAGCTCACGGGGAACAGGGGGCTTTTTGAACACTGAAGCTTTCTTT
TRBJ2-2	-	-	15	TRBV14	CASSLYGGNTGELFF	TGTGCCAGCAGCCTCTATGGGGGGAACACCGGGGAGCTGTTTTTT
TRBJ2-3	-	-	16	TRBV27	CASSSLGGYITDTQYF	TGTGCCAGCAGTAGCCTCGGGGGTTACATCACAGATACGCAGTATTTT
TRBJ1-4	-	-	14	TRBV11-1	CASSFGAANEKLFF	TGTGCCAGCAGCTTCGGGGCAGCTAATGAAAAACTGTTTTTT
TRBJ2-7	-	-	14	TRBV19	CASSPDDGYNEQYF	TGTGCCAGTAGTCCAGACGACGGCTACAATGAGCAGTACTTC
TRBJ1-2	-	-	14	TRBV12-3/TRBV12-4	CASSFGLLGYGYTF	TGTGCCAGCAGTTTTGGATTGTTGGGCTATGGCTACACCTTC
TRBJ2-2	-	-	14	TRBV7-6	CASSLVGGNGELFF	TGTGCCAGCAGCTTAGTCGGGGGCAACGGGGAGCTGTTTTTT
TRBJ1-2	-	-	11	TRBV7-9	CASSADYGYTF	TGTGCCAGCAGCGCGGACTATGGCTACACCTTC
TRBJ2-5	many	TRBD1	14	TRBV7-7	CASSLLTGMETQYF	TGTGCCAGCAGCTTGTTGACAGGGATGGAGACCCAGTACTTC
TRBJ1-5	-	TRBD1	13	TRBV19	CASRQGVGRPQHF	TGTGCCAGTAGGCAGGGGGTGGGAAGGCCCCAGCATTTT
TRBJ2-1	few	TRBD2	16	TRBV20-1	CSARDPTSGTYNEQFF	TGCAGTGCTAGAGACCCGACTAGCGGGACCTACAATGAGCAGTTCTTC
TRBJ2-3	-	-	14	TRBV18	CASSPRYPGDTQYF	TGTGCCAGCTCACCCAGATACCCCGGAGATACGCAGTATTTT
TRBJ2-5	-	TRBD2	16	TRBV15	CATSSFETSFEETQYF	TGTGCCACCAGCAGTTTTGAGACTAGCTTCGAAGAGACCCAGTACTTC
TRBJ1-1	few	-	14	TRBV7-9	CASSLEGGTAEAFF	TGTGCCAGCAGCTTAGAGGGGGGAACGGCTGAAGCTTTCTTT
TRBJ1-2	-	-	12	TRBV11-2	CASSSSGDGYTF	TGTGCCAGCAGCTCCTCCGGGGATGGCTACACCTTC
TRBJ1-1	-	TRBD1	18	TRBV2	CATNDPYRDRVRAAEAFF	TGTGCCACCAATGATCCTTACCGGGACAGGGTTCGTGCGGCTGAAGCTTTCTTT
TRBJ2-2	few	-	15	TRBV6-1	CASSEWTGNTGELFF	TGTGCCAGCAGTGAGTGGACTGGGAACACCGGGGAGCTGTTTTTT